This record looks at one T cell receptor beta chain sequence and its context. RNA transcripts gave rise to amplified TCR beta CDR3 regions. First-round RT-PCR of the TCR CDR3 relied on the HTBI primer set. Via MiXCR, TCRdb re-called the multiplex PCR reads, giving one row per CDR3 protein. The table shows 550,000 to 700,000 distinct CDR3 sequences, with about 15% occurring only once. Criteria for exclusion of patients were uncontrolled infection, other autoimmune disease, pregnancy or lactation. The CDR3 is 15 amino acids. V lost 5 bases to trimming and J lost 4 bases; unmatched junction nucleotides: 5. The sample originates from a study of T cells in Graves' hyperthyroidism and ophthalmopathy.

The sequencing sample was made of blood. The rearrangement joins TRBV12-3 or TRBV12-4 to TRBJ2-5, with TRBD2 matching over 12 bases. This receptor was identified in a woman aged 40 to 55 with Graves' ophthalmopathy. The CDR3 here is CASSPLAGGVETQYF. As DNA, the CDR3 is TGTGCCAGCAGTCCGCTAGCGGGAGGGGTAGAGACCCAGTACTTC.